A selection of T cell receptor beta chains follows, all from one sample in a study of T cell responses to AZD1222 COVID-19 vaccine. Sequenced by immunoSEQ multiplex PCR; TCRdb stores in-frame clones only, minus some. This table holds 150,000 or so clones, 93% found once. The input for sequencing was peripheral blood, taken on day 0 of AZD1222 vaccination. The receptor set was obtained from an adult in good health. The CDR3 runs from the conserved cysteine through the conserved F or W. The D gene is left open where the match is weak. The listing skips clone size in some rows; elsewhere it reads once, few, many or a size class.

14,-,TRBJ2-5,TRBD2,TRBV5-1,TGCGCCAGCAAGCCTGGACTAGCGGGGGAGACCCAGTACTTC,CASKPGLAGETQYF
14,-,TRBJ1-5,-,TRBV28,TGTGCCAGCAGTGCCCCTGGGGCGAACCAGCCCCAGCATTTT,CASSAPGANQPQHF
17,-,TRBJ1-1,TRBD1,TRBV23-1,TGCGCCAGCAGTCATGAGGGAGAGGGGGCGCTGATAACTGAAGCTTTCTTT,CASSHEGEGALITEAFF
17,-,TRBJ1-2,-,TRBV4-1,TGCGCCAGCAGCCAAGAGATTGAACCTGAACAAAGTGATGGCTACACCTTC,CASSQEIEPEQSDGYTF
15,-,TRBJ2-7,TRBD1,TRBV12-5,TGTGCTAGTGCCTCACAGGGGGCTCGGGATTGGGAGCAGTACTTC,CASASQGARDWEQYF
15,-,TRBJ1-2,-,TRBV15,TGTGCCACCAGCAGAGATTTAGACAGGACGGGAGGCTACACCTTC,CATSRDLDRTGGYTF
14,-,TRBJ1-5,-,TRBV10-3,TGTGCCATCAGTTCAGACTATAGCAATCAGCCCCAGCATTTT,CAISSDYSNQPQHF
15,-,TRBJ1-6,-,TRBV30,TGTGCCTGGAGCCCCGGGGGGTCCTATAATTCACCCCTCCACTTT,CAWSPGGSYNSPLHF
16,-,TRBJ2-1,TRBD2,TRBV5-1,TGCGCCAGCAGCTTGGCACTAGCGGGGGGGTCCGATGAGCAGTTCTTC,CASSLALAGGSDEQFF
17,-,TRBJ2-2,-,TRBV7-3,TGTGCCAGCAGCAACCCCGGGACAACTCAGCTAAACGGGGAGCTGTTTTTT,CASSNPGTTQLNGELFF
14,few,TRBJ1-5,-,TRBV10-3,TGTGCCGTTGGGACCGGAGATAGCAATCAGCCCCAGCATTTT,CAVGTGDSNQPQHF
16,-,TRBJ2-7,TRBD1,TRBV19,TGTGCCAGTAGTGTCCTCCGGACAGGGGCCTTCTACGAGCAGTACTTC,CASSVLRTGAFYEQYF
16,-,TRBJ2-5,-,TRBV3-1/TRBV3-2,TGTGCCAGCAGCCCCCCCGCGAGAAGTATTTCAAAGACCCAGTACTTC,CASSPPARSISKTQYF
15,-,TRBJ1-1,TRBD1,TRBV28,TGTGCCAGCAGACCAGGGGGCGCGGGGCGAACTGAAGCTTTCTTT,CASRPGGAGRTEAFF
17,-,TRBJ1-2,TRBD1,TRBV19,TGTGCCAGTAGTATACCCAGAGCCTCGGACAGGGAGAATGGCTACACCTTC,CASSIPRASDRENGYTF
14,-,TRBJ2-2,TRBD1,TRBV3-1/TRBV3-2,TGTGCCAGCAGCCCGGGGCAGGGGGCCGGGGAGCTGTTTTTT,CASSPGQGAGELFF
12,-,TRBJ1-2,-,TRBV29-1,TGCAGCGTTCGTTGGGGCTACTATGGCTACACCTTC,CSVRWGYYGYTF
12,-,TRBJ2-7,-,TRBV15,TGTGCCACCAGCAGAGATTTGGACGAGCAGTACTTC,CATSRDLDEQYF
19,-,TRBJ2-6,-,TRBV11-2,TGTGCCAGCAGCTTAGTCTCGCGCAGGGCCCTCTCTGGGGCCAACGTCCTGACTTTC,CASSLVSRRALSGANVLTF
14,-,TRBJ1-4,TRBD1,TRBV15,TGTGCCACCAGCAGAGACAGGGGGAATGAAAAACTGTTTTTT,CATSRDRGNEKLFF
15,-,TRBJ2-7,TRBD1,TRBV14,TGTGCCAGCAGCCAGTTGGGACAGGGGTGGAACGAGCAGTACTTC,CASSQLGQGWNEQYF
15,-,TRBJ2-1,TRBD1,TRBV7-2,TGTGCCAGCAGCCCGACAGGGGGAACCTACAATGAGCAGTTCTTC,CASSPTGGTYNEQFF
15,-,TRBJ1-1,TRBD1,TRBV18,TGTGCCAGCTCACAAATGACAGGGTCATACACTGAAGCTTTCTTT,CASSQMTGSYTEAFF
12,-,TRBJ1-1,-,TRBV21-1,TGTGCCAGCAGCCGTATGAACACTGAAGCTTTCTTT,CASSRMNTEAFF
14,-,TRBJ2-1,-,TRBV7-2,TGTGCCAGCAGCTACAGGGTCCTCTTCGATGAGCAGTTCTTC,CASSYRVLFDEQFF
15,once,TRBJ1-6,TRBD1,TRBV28,TGTGCCAGCAGTCCGGACAGGGTATCGAGCTCACCCCTCCACTTT,CASSPDRVSSSPLHF
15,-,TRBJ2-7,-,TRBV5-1,TGCGCCAGCAGCTTGGCCTATGTGGGTGGCTACGAGCAGTACTTC,CASSLAYVGGYEQYF
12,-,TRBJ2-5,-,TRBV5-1,TGCGCCAGCAGCACTGACCAAGAGACCCAGTACTTC,CASSTDQETQYF
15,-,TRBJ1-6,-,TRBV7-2,TGTGCCAGCAGCTTTGGGGGGACCTATAATTCACCCCTCCACTTT,CASSFGGTYNSPLHF
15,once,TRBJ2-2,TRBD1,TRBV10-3,TGTGCCATCACCGCAGGGGGCAAGGGGACCGGGGAGCTGTTTTTT,CAITAGGKGTGELFF
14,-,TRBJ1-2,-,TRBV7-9,TGTGCCAGCCCCTCAGCAGGGGATAACTATGGCTACACCTTC,CASPSAGDNYGYTF
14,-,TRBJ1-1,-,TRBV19,TGTGCCAGTAGTATAGCCTTGGGTGGAGGGGAAGCTTTCTTT,CASSIALGGGEAFF
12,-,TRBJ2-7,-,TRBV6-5,TGTGCCAGCAGGCGGGGCTCCTACGAGCAGTACTTC,CASRRGSYEQYF
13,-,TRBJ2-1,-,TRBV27,TGTGCCAGCAGTTTATCGTCTGACAATGAGCAGTTCTTC,CASSLSSDNEQFF
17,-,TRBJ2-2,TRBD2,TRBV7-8,TGTGCCAGCAGCTTACCTAGCGGAGCCCCTTACACCGGGGAGCTGTTTTTT,CASSLPSGAPYTGELFF
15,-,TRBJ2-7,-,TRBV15,TGTGCCACCAGCAGACTCCGGGACGGCCCCTACGAGCAGTACTTC,CATSRLRDGPYEQYF
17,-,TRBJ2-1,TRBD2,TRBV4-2,TGTGCCAGCAGCCAAGACGGGGCTAGCGGGGGCTACAATGAGCAGTTCTTC,CASSQDGASGGYNEQFF
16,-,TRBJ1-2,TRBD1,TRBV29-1,TGCAGCGTTGACCCGGGACAGGGTATCGTCAGCTATGGCTACACCTTC,CSVDPGQGIVSYGYTF
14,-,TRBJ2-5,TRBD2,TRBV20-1,TGCAGTGCTAGTTTACGGGGGGGCCCAGAGACCCAGTACTTC,CSASLRGGPETQYF
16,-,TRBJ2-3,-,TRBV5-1,TGCGCCAGCAGCCTAGGACAGCTCCGAGTAGCAGATACGCAGTATTTT,CASSLGQLRVADTQYF
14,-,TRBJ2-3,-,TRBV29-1,TGCAGCACCCTGGGGGGCTCTGGAACAGATACGCAGTATTTT,CSTLGGSGTDTQYF
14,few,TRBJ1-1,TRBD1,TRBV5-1,TGCGCCAGCAGATATAACGACCGACAGGGGGTAGCTTTCTTT,CASRYNDRQGVAFF
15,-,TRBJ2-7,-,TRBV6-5,TGTGCCAGCAGTTCGGACCTCGGAGGTCGCTACGAGCAGTACTTC,CASSSDLGGRYEQYF
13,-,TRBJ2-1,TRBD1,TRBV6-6,TGTGCCAGCAGCCCGACAGGGGGCAATGAGCAGTTCTTC,CASSPTGGNEQFF
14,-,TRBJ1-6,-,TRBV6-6,TGTGCCAGCAGTTACGAGCGACTTGGGTCACCCCTCCACTTT,CASSYERLGSPLHF
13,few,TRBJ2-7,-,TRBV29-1,TGCAGCGTTGAAGTGGCGAGCTCCTACGAGCAGTACTTC,CSVEVASSYEQYF
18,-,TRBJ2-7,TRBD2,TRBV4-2,TGTGCCAGCAGCCAAGGACTAGCGGGGGCTGATAGCTCCTACGAGCAGTACTTC,CASSQGLAGADSSYEQYF
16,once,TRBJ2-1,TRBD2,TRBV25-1,TGTGCCAGCAGGGGCTCGATAGCGGGGGCCTACAATGAGCAGTTCTTC,CASRGSIAGAYNEQFF
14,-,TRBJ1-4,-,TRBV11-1,TGTGCCAGCAGCCAGCCGGGCTTCGTGGAAAAACTGTTTTTT,CASSQPGFVEKLFF
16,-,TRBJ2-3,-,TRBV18,TGTGCCAGCTCACCACCGCGGCAGGGGAGGGCAGATACGCAGTATTTT,CASSPPRQGRADTQYF
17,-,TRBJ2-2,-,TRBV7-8,TGTGCCAGCAGCCCCTCCAGGGGGGGCCCGAACACCGGGGAGCTGTTTTTT,CASSPSRGGPNTGELFF
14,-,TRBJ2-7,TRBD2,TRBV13,TGTGCCAGCAGCCCTAGCGGTGCGACCTACGAGCAGTACTTC,CASSPSGATYEQYF
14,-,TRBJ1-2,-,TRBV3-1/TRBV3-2,TGTGCCAGCAGCCAAGTTCTTCCCCAGGGCGGCTACACCTTC,CASSQVLPQGGYTF
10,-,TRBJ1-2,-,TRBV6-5,TGTGCCAGCAGGGGAAAAGGCTACACCTTC,CASRGKGYTF
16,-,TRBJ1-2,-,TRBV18,TGTGCCAGCTCACTGTCCGGGACCGGGGTCGACTATGGCTACACCTTC,CASSLSGTGVDYGYTF
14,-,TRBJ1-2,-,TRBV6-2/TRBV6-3,TGTGCCAGCAGTTCTACGGGCCCCCGGAAGGGCTACACCTTC,CASSSTGPRKGYTF
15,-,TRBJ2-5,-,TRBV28,TGTGCCAGCAGTAAAACCGGGGCCATCCAAGAGACCCAGTACTTC,CASSKTGAIQETQYF
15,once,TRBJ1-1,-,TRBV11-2,TGTGCCAGCAGCTTAGACCGGGGGGTTAGGGCTGAAGCTTTCTTT,CASSLDRGVRAEAFF
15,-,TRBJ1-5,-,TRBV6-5,TGTGCCAGCAGTTACACGGCTGGGAACAATCAGCCCCAGCATTTT,CASSYTAGNNQPQHF